A single sample is the source of the 27 T cell receptor beta chains below, sequenced in a study of regulatory T cells in long-lasting Graves disease. For TCR beta, libraries came from iRepertoire HTBI primers and Arm-PCR of CDR3 regions. TCRdb recomputed calls from the multiplex PCR reads with MiXCR, one row per CDR3 protein. The sample contains 400,000 to 450,000 distinct CDR3 sequences, 14% to 15% of which appear only once. The time point: newly diagnosed GD, antithyroid drugs for less than 3 months. RNA from PBMCs was the source of the TCR library. The same sample was also studied in work on T cells in Graves' hyperthyroidism and ophthalmopathy.

Sequences were derived from peripheral blood mononuclear cells (PBMCs), sampled at new diagnosis, from a patient treated with antithyroid drugs. The receptors were sampled from a woman aged 25 to 39 with Graves disease.

CDR3 residues: CASSAERGTEAFF. The CDR3 DNA follows: TGTGCCAGCAGCGCAGAGAGAGGCACTGAAGCTTTCTTT. This chain joins TRBV7-9 and TRBJ1-1; unclear D gene. The CDR3 runs 13 residues. CDR1 is SEHNR and CDR2 is FQNEAQ in the germline V gene (reference sequence). Trimming took 5 bases from V and 4 from J, leaving 11 bases between them. Full variable domain (rest looked up from reference TRBV7-9 and TRBJ1-1): DTGVSQNPRHKITKRGQNVTFRCDPISEHNRLYWYRQTLGQGPEFLTYFQNEAQLEKSRLLSDRFSAERPKGSFSTLEIQRTEQGDSAMYLCASSAERGTEAFFGQGTRLTVV.

This clonotype was found a few times. The chain uses TRBV5-5 and TRBJ2-1; no clear D gene. The CDR3 spans 13 residues. V gave up 0 bases and J gave up 9 bases, with 10 bases separating them. The germline V gene has CDR1 SGHKS and CDR2 YYEKEE (reference sequence). The DNA for the CDR3 is TGTGCCAGCAGCTTGGCGGTACTGGCTGAGCAGTTCTTC. The encoded protein is CASSLAVLAEQFF.

The chain links TRBV20-1 to TRBJ2-7, with no clear D. Germline CDR1 and CDR2: DFQATT and SNEGSKA (reference sequence). There are 15 residues in the CDR3. The V end was cut by 5 bases, the J end by 0 bases, with 17 bases between. The CDR3 DNA follows: TGCAGTGCTCGACCCACTCCCTCTTACTCCTACGAGCAGTACTTC. Its protein is CSARPTPSYSYEQYF.

This clonotype was seen repeatedly, ten times or more. The chain uses TRBV28 and TRBJ1-1; D may be TRBD1 (5 bases). The V gene's germline CDR1 is MDHEN and CDR2 SYDVKM. This CDR3 region has 17 residues. Between the trimmed V and J ends, which lost 2 bases and 4 bases, there was a span of 20 bases. This CDR3 is CASSLHLLSGRGTEAFF. The CDR3, as DNA: TGTGCCAGCAGTTTACATCTCCTCTCAGGGAGGGGCACTGAAGCTTTCTTT.

This clonotype was picked up a small number of times. The chain uses TRBV12-5 and TRBJ1-1; TRBD1 is a possible D gene (5 bases). The CDR3 sequence is 14 residues long. Trimming removed 1 base at V and 5 bases at J, with 11 bases between. Germline V gene lookup returns CDR1 LGHNT and CDR2 FRNRAP. In DNA, the CDR3 is TGTGCTAGTGGTTTGGGCAGGGTAGGAACTGAAGCTTTCTTT. Translated: CASGLGRVGTEAFF.

J is TRBJ2-7 and V is TRBV6-2 or TRBV6-3, with 7 bases lining up with TRBD2. The CDR3 is 15 amino acids. CDR1 MNHEY and CDR2 SVGEGT come from the germline V gene. Trimming cost V 10 bases and J 2 bases; bases outside gene matches: 14. The CDR3 here is CANTYPTGGAYEQYF. CDR3 DNA: TGTGCCAACACTTACCCAACGGGAGGAGCCTACGAGCAGTACTTC.

The chain employs TRBV19 and TRBJ2-2; 13 bases map to TRBD2. V was clipped by 8 bases and J by 5 bases; unmatched bases: 5. This CDR3 is built from 15 residues. Per the germline V gene, CDR1 is LNHDA and CDR2 is SQIVND (reference sequence). The CDR3 bases are TGTGCCAGTCTTCCGGGACTAGCGGGAACCGGGGAGCTGTTTTTT. Amino acids: CASLPGLAGTGELFF.

Note on this clonotype: One end of the junction fails to match germline, which may point to a read error. V and J are TRBV6-1 and TRBJ2-1; 10 nucleotides align to TRBD1. CDR3 length: 15 amino acids. Germline V CDR1 and CDR2: MNHNS, SASEGT. As DNA, the CDR3 is TGTGCCAGCAGCGAAGGGACAGGGGAGGGGGATGAGCAGTTCTTC. Protein product: CASSEGTGEGDEQFF.

This rearrangement joins TRBV4-1 to TRBJ2-1, with a weak D call TRBD2 (7 bases). The V gene's germline CDR1 is MGHRA and CDR2 YSYEKL. This CDR3 contains 16 residues. V was pared by 6 bases and J by 4 bases, with 19 bases between. CDR3 region: CASRSYGGRGYNEQFF. CDR3 bases: TGCGCCAGCAGATCCTACGGGGGGAGGGGGTACAATGAGCAGTTCTTC.

This clonotype appeared a few times. This chain uses TRBV20-1 with TRBJ1-3; D gene unclear. Germline V lookup: CDR1 DFQATT, CDR2 SNEGSKA (reference sequence). The length of the CDR3 is 13 residues. The germline V and J ends were trimmed by 6 bases and 4 bases, with 13 bases remaining between them. The CDR3: CSATGTVGNTIYF. CDR3 nucleotides: TGCAGTGCCACCGGTACTGTCGGAAACACCATATATTTT.

The CDR3 protein is CASSVWTSDEQYF. CDR3 nucleotides: TGTGCCAGCAGCGTATGGACTAGCGACGAGCAGTACTTC. V gene TRBV9 combines with J gene TRBJ2-7; 9 nucleotides agree with TRBD2. The CDR3 runs to 13 residues. CDR1 is SGDLS, CDR2 YYNGEE, per germline. The V and J ends lost 1 base and 5 bases, in that order; junction bases with no gene match: 1.

Details on this clonotype: A clone one base away is much larger, so this may be a read error. J is TRBJ2-1 and V is TRBV11-3; 9 bases align to TRBD2. Germline V gene lookup returns CDR1 SGHNT and CDR2 YENEEA. J lost 6 bases, V lost 3 bases, and 9 bases had no gene match. CDR3 length equals 16 residues. As DNA, the CDR3 is TGTGCCAGCAGCTTTCTTCTAGCGGGACTTGCCAATGAGCAGTTCTTC. The encoded protein is CASSFLLAGLANEQFF.

This clonotype was recorded many times. This chain links TRBV2 with TRBJ2-1; the D is unclear. Trimming left V 7 bases short and J 12 bases short, with 13 bases between. The CDR3 runs to 11 residues. CDR1 and CDR2 (germline): SNHLY, FYNNEI. CDR3 DNA sequence: TGTGCCAGCACGGGCCTAGTCGGGCAGTTCTTC. It is translated as CASTGLVGQFF. Supplemented by reference TRBV2 and TRBJ2-1, the full variable domain reads EPEVTQTPSHQVTQMGQEVILRCVPISNHLYFYWYRQILGQKVEFLVSFYNNEISEKSEIFDDQFSVERPDGSNFTLKIRSTKLEDSAMYFCASTGLVGQFFGPGTRLTVL.

This clonotype was counted between two and nine times. CDR3 sequence reads: CASRSLDNQPQHF. CDR3 nucleotide sequence: TGTGCCAGCAGATCTTTGGACAATCAGCCCCAGCATTTT. The chain combines TRBV6-1 with TRBJ1-5; no clear D gene. Germline values: CDR1 MNHNS, CDR2 SASEGT. The CDR3 is 13 amino acids. Trimming pared 6 bases from V and 3 bases from J, leaving 9 bases between.

The rearrangement uses TRBV20-1 and TRBJ1-2, with D possibly TRBD1 on 6 matching bases. The CDR3 has 13 amino acids. CDR1 is DFQATT and CDR2 is SNEGSKA in the germline V gene (reference sequence). Trimming took off 8 bases at V and 1 base at J, with 14 bases between the two ends. The CDR3 DNA follows: TGCAGTTTCCAACCGGGACATAACTATGGCTACACCTTC. Residues: CSFQPGHNYGYTF.

There are many counts of this clonotype. The rearrangement uses TRBV12-3 or TRBV12-4 and TRBJ1-5; D is unclear. The length of the CDR3 is 17 residues. Trimming shortened V by 1 base and J by 0 bases, and 13 bases separated the two germline ends. CDR3 sequence: CASSLGSGMDSNQPQHF. CDR3 nucleotides: TGTGCCAGCAGTTTAGGATCCGGGATGGATAGCAATCAGCCCCAGCATTTT.

This clonotype was recorded a few times. The chain carries TRBV28 and TRBJ1-2; unclear D gene. In germline, CDR1 is MDHEN, CDR2 SYDVKM. CDR3 length: 14 amino acids. Trimming pared 6 bases from V and 2 bases from J, leaving 13 bases between. The CDR3 nucleotides read TGTGCCAGCAGGTCCCTGGGCCGCAACTATGGCTACACCTTC. This codes for CASRSLGRNYGYTF.

This clonotype was recorded at least ten times. The rearrangement joins TRBV12-3 or TRBV12-4 to TRBJ2-1; 8 bases match TRBD2. V lost 5 bases, J lost 0 bases, and 12 bases stayed unmatched. There are 18 residues in the CDR3. The CDR3 sequence: CASSHSGGITGSYNEQFF. DNA for the CDR3: TGTGCCAGCAGTCACTCGGGAGGGATTACGGGCTCCTACAATGAGCAGTTCTTC.

As for this clonotype: The junction departs from germline at one end; a sequencing error may be responsible. The chain joins TRBV5-1 to TRBJ2-5, with 7 bases fitting TRBD1. CDR3 size: 16 residues. Germline V gives CDR1 SGHRS, CDR2 YFSETQ. CDR3 sequence: CASRPSGTVRGETQYF. For the CDR3, the DNA is TGTGCCAGCAGGCCCTCCGGGACAGTCCGGGGAGAGACCCAGTACTTC.

This clonotype was counted at least ten times. V and J are TRBV6-1 and TRBJ2-7, with 7 bases lining up with TRBD2. The V segment lost 5 bases and the J segment 3 bases; nucleotides outside the gene matches: 4. Germline-derived CDR1 and CDR2 are MNHNS and SASEGT. This CDR3 is built from 13 residues. The CDR3 sequence: CASSPGTNYEQYF. Here the CDR3 DNA reads TGTGCCAGCAGTCCCGGGACTAACTACGAGCAGTACTTC.

This clonotype occurred many times. The chain employs TRBV2 and TRBJ2-5; no clear D gene. The CDR3 sequence is 16 residues long. V dropped 6 bases and J dropped 1 base, with 18 bases sitting between them. Germline CDR1 is SNHLY and CDR2 is FYNNEI. This CDR3 is CASSDPTENVQETQYF. The CDR3 region has the DNA TGTGCCAGCAGCGATCCGACCGAGAATGTCCAAGAGACCCAGTACTTC.

The rearrangement uses TRBV7-9 and TRBJ2-1; D gene ambiguous. Germline CDR1 is SEHNR and CDR2 is FQNEAQ (reference sequence). This CDR3 has 12 amino acids. V lost 1 base to trimming and J lost 8 bases, with 6 bases between them. The CDR3 spells CASSLVPHEQFF. In DNA form, the CDR3 reads TGTGCCAGCAGCTTAGTTCCCCATGAGCAGTTCTTC.

This clonotype was counted at least ten times. CDR3 sequence (DNA): TGTGCCACCACCACGGTAGCGGGAGGGGGTGAGACCCAGTACTTC. This codes for CATTTVAGGGETQYF. This sequence joins TRBV6-1 and TRBJ2-5, with 11 bases fitting TRBD2. CDR1 is MNHNS and CDR2 is SASEGT in the germline V gene. There are 15 residues in the CDR3. The V gene end was trimmed by 10 bases and the J gene end by 5 bases; junction bases not matched to a gene: 12.

Turning to this clonotype: A read error may account for a junction end that differs from germline. The V gene is TRBV6-5, the J gene TRBJ2-5; the D gene could be TRBD1 or TRBD2 (5 bases each). The CDR3 consists of 15 residues. Germline values: CDR1 MNHEY, CDR2 SVGAGI. DNA for the CDR3: TGTGCCAGCAGTTACTGGGGGAATCCCTACAATGAGCGTTTCTTC. Translation gives CASSYWGNPYNERFF.

This clonotype appeared many times. The CDR3 coding sequence is TGCAGTGCTAGTCTACAGGGTCAGCCCCAGCATTTT. It encodes CSASLQGQPQHF. The chain employs TRBV20-1 and TRBJ1-5, with D tentatively TRBD1 (6 bases). The V gene lost 3 bases and the J gene lost 6 bases, with 9 bases spanning the gap. This CDR3 comprises 12 residues. Germline CDR1 reads DFQATT; CDR2 reads SNEGSKA (reference sequence).

In this sample, this clonotype turned up many times. The chain couples TRBV19 to TRBJ1-6; D gene ambiguous. V was clipped by 3 bases and J by 9 bases, with 6 bases between them. The CDR3 is 12 amino acids. Germline loops: CDR1 LNHDA, CDR2 SQIVND (reference sequence). Here the CDR3 DNA reads TGTGCCAGTAGTATCGCCAGTTCACCCCTCCACTTT. Amino acid sequence: CASSIASSPLHF.

This chain uses TRBV5-1 with TRBJ2-7; D is undetermined. V gave up 5 bases and J gave up 0 bases, with 12 bases separating them. The germline gives CDR1 SGHRS, CDR2 YFSETQ. The CDR3 loop spans 14 amino acids. CDR3 nucleotide sequence: TGCGCCAGCAGAGGAGTTCCGAGCTCCTACGAGCAGTACTTC. Protein product: CASRGVPSSYEQYF.